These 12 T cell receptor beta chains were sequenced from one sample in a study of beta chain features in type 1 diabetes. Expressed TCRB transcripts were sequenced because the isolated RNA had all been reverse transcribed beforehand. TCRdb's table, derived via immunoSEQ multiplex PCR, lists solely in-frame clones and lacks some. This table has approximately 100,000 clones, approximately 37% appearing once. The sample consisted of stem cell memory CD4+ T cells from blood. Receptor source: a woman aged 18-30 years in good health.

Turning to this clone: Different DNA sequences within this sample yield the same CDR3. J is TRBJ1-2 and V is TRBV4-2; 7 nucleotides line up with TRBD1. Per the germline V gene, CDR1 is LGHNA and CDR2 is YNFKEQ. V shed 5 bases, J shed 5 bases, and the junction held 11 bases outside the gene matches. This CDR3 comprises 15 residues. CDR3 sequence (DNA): TGTGCCAGCAGCGCCCTACCGACAGGGCGTTATGGCTACACCTTC. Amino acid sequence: CASSALPTGRYGYTF.

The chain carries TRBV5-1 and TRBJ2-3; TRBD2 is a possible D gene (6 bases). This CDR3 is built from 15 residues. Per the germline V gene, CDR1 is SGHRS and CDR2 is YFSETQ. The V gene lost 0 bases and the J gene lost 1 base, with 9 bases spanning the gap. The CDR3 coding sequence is TGCGCCAGCAGCTTGGTTGCGGGACGCACAGATACGCAGTATTTT. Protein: CASSLVAGRTDTQYF.

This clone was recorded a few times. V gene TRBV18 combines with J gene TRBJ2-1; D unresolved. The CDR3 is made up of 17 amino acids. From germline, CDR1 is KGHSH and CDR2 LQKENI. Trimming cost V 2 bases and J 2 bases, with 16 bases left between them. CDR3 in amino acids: CASSPVWVRVPYNEQFF. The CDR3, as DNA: TGTGCCAGCTCACCAGTGTGGGTCCGGGTCCCCTACAATGAGCAGTTCTTC. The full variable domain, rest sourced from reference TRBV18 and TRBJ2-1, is NAGVMQNPRHLVRRRGQEARLRCSPMKGHSHVYWYRQLPEEGLKFMVYLQKENIIDESGMPKERFSAEFPKEGPSILRIQQVVRGDSAAYFCASSPVWVRVPYNEQFFGPGTRLTVL.

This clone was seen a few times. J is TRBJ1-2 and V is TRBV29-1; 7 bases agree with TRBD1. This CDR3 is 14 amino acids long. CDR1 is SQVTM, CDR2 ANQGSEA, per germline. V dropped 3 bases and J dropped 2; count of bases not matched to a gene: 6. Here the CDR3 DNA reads TGCAGCGTTGACTCCCAGACAGGGAACTATGGCTACACCTTC. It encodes CSVDSQTGNYGYTF. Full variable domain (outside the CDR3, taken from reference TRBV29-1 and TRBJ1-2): SAVISQKPSRDICQRGTSLTIQCQVDSQVTMMFWYRQQPGQSLTLIATANQGSEATYESGFVIDKFPISRPNLTFSTLTVSNMSPEDSSIYLCSVDSQTGNYGYTFGSGTRLTVV.

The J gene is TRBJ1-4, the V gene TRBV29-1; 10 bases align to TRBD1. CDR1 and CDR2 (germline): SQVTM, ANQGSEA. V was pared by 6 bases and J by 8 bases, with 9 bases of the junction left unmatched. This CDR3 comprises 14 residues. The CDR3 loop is CSVGQGIWQEKLFF. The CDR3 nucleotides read TGCAGCGTGGGACAGGGGATTTGGCAGGAAAAACTGTTTTTT.

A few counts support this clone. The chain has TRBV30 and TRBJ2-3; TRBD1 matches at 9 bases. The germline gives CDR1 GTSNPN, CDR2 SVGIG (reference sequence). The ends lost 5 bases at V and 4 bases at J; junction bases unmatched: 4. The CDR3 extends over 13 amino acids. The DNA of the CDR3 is TGTGCCTGGGCCCGACAGGGGGCAGATACGCAGTATTTT. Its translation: CAWARQGADTQYF. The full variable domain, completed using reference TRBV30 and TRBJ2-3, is SQTIHQWPATLVQPVGSPLSLECTVEGTSNPNLYWYRQAAGRGLQLLFYSVGIGQISSEVPQNLSASRPQDRQFILSSKKLLLSDSGFYLCAWARQGADTQYFGPGTRLTVL.

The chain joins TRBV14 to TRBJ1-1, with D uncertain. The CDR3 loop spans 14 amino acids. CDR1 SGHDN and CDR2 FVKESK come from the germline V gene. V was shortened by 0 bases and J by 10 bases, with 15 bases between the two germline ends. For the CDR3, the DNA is TGTGCCAGCAGCCAAGAGTTCAGGTCGGTAGGAGCTTTCTTT. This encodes CASSQEFRSVGAFF. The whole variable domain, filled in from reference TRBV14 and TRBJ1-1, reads EAGVTQFPSHSVIEKGQTVTLRCDPISGHDNLYWYRRVMGKEIKFLLHFVKESKQDESGMPNNRFLAERTGGTYSTLKVQPAELEDSGVYFCASSQEFRSVGAFFGQGTRLTVV.

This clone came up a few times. The CDR3 DNA reads TGTGCCAGCAGCCCGACTAGCGTCGGCGCCGAGCAGTACTTC. Translation gives CASSPTSVGAEQYF. The J gene is TRBJ2-7, the V gene TRBV7-3; 8 bases are a match to TRBD2. With V trimmed by 5 bases and J by 6 bases, 9 bases remained unmatched. Germline assignment: CDR1 SGHTA and CDR2 FQGTGA. The CDR3 totals 14 residues. Variable domain in full (rest from reference TRBV7-3 and TRBJ2-7): GAGVSQTPSNKVTEKGKYVELRCDPISGHTALYWYRQSLGQGPEFLIYFQGTGAADDSGLPNDRFFAVRPEGSVSTLKIQRTERGDSAVYLCASSPTSVGAEQYFGPGTRLTVT.

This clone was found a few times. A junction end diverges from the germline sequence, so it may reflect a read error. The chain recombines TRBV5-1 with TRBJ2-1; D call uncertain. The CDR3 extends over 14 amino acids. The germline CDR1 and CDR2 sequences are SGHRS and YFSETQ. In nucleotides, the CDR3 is TGCGCCAGCAGCTTGGAAGCCTCCAACAATGAGCAGTTCTTC. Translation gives CASSLEASNNEQFF.

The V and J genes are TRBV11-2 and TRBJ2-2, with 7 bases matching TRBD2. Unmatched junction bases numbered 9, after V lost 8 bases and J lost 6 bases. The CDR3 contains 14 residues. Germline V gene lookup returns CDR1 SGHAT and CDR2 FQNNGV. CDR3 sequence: CASRPTSSPGELFF. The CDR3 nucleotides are TGTGCCAGCCGACCGACTAGCTCCCCCGGGGAGCTGTTTTTT.

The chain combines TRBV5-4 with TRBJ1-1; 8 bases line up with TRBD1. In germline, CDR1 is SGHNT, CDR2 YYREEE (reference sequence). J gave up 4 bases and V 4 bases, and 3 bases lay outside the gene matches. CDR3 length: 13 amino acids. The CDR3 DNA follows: TGTGCCAGCAGCGCTACAGGGGGCACTGAAGCTTTCTTT. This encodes CASSATGGTEAFF. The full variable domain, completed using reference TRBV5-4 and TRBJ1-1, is ETGVTQSPTHLIKTRGQQVTLRCSSQSGHNTVSWYQQALGQGPQFIFQYYREEENGRGNFPPRFSGLQFPNYSSELNVNALELDDSALYLCASSATGGTEAFFGQGTRLTVV.

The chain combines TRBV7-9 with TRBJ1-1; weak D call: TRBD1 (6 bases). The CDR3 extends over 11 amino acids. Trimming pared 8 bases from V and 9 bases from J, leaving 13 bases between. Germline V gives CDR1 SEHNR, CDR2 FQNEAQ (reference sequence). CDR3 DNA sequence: TGTGCCAGCGGAGGGGGGGAAAAAGCTTTCTTT. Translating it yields CASGGGEKAFF.